The rows below give T cell receptor beta chains drawn from one sample of a study of T-cell reconstitution after alpha-beta-depleted transplantation in children. TCRdb independently ran MiXCR on the PCR reads; one entry per CDR3 protein. The repertoire consists of about a million distinct CDR3 sequences, with 25% to 35% occurring once and the leading ten covering roughly 27%. The sequencing here drew on PBMCs, mostly from graft donor cells, taken 360 days after TCRalphabeta/CD19-depleted stem cell transplant. These receptors were obtained from a boy less than two years old who had a stem cell transplant for SCID, so the T cells may come from the graft donor. Each CDR3 is given with its conserved first and last residue. The D gene is left open where the match is weak. The listing skips clone size in some rows; elsewhere it reads once, few, many or a size class.

v_gene: TRBV6-5; j_gene: TRBJ1-5; d_gene: NA; abundance: few; CDR3nt: TGTGCCAGCCGAAAGACAGTCCTCAATCAGCCCCAGCATTTT; CDR3aa: CASRKTVLNQPQHF
v_gene: TRBV15; j_gene: TRBJ1-3; d_gene: NA; abundance: NA; CDR3nt: TGTGCCACCAGCAGAGTCACGGGAGGAAACACCATATATTTT; CDR3aa: CATSRVTGGNTIYF
v_gene: TRBV2; j_gene: TRBJ2-1; d_gene: NA; abundance: NA; CDR3nt: TGTGCCAGCAGTGAAACTAGGAGAGTCTACAATGAGCAGTTCTTC; CDR3aa: CASSETRRVYNEQFF
v_gene: TRBV5-6; j_gene: TRBJ2-3; d_gene: TRBD2; abundance: NA; CDR3nt: TGTGCCAGCAGCTTGGGCCTAGCGGGGCCCCTCGATACGCAGTATTTT; CDR3aa: CASSLGLAGPLDTQYF
v_gene: TRBV7-2; j_gene: TRBJ2-2; d_gene: TRBD2; abundance: NA; CDR3nt: TGTGCCAGCAGCCCCAAGAGACTAGCGACGGGCGGGGAGCTGTTTTTT; CDR3aa: CASSPKRLATGGELFF
v_gene: TRBV15; j_gene: TRBJ1-2; d_gene: NA; abundance: NA; CDR3nt: TGTGCCACCAGCAGGGACAAGGGCCGGGGATATGGCTACACCTTC; CDR3aa: CATSRDKGRGYGYTF
v_gene: TRBV24-1; j_gene: TRBJ1-5; d_gene: NA; abundance: NA; CDR3nt: TGTGCCACCAGTGATTGGTCGACAGGGCCCCAGCATTTT; CDR3aa: CATSDWSTGPQHF
v_gene: TRBV12-3/TRBV12-4; j_gene: TRBJ2-7; d_gene: TRBD2; abundance: few; CDR3nt: TGTGCCAGCAGTAACCCCCGGGGGGTCACCCTCGTGAACGAGCAGTACTTC; CDR3aa: CASSNPRGVTLVNEQYF
v_gene: TRBV4-3; j_gene: TRBJ1-1; d_gene: NA; abundance: few; CDR3nt: TGCGCCAGCAGCCCAACTGGAGGTGGGGTATTCACGACCACTGAAGCTTTCTTT; CDR3aa: CASSPTGGGVFTTTEAFF
v_gene: TRBV18; j_gene: TRBJ2-7; d_gene: TRBD2; abundance: few; CDR3nt: TGTGCCAGCTCGCAATCTAGCGGGGGGGCTAGCGAGCAGTACTTC; CDR3aa: CASSQSSGGASEQYF
v_gene: TRBV5-6; j_gene: TRBJ2-5; d_gene: NA; abundance: NA; CDR3nt: TGTGCCAGCAGACAAACCAGGGATCGCGAGACCCAGTACTTC; CDR3aa: CASRQTRDRETQYF
v_gene: TRBV6-2/TRBV6-3; j_gene: TRBJ1-2; d_gene: NA; abundance: NA; CDR3nt: TGTGCCAGCAGTTTGTTGGAGGGGATCTATGGCTACACCTTC; CDR3aa: CASSLLEGIYGYTF
v_gene: TRBV7-2; j_gene: TRBJ2-3; d_gene: TRBD2; abundance: many; CDR3nt: TGTGCCAGCAGCTTAGTGCCGCGGGGGACCTCAGATACGCAGTATTTT; CDR3aa: CASSLVPRGTSDTQYF
v_gene: TRBV6-2/TRBV6-3; j_gene: TRBJ1-5; d_gene: TRBD1; abundance: NA; CDR3nt: TGTGCCAGCAGCCACCCCCACGTCGGAGGGGGCAAGTCTCAGCCCCAGCATTTT; CDR3aa: CASSHPHVGGGKSQPQHF
v_gene: TRBV12-3/TRBV12-4; j_gene: TRBJ2-5; d_gene: TRBD2; abundance: few; CDR3nt: TGTGCCAGCAGTTCTATACTAGCGGGGCCCCAAGAGACCCAGTACTTC; CDR3aa: CASSSILAGPQETQYF
v_gene: TRBV20-1; j_gene: TRBJ2-7; d_gene: NA; abundance: NA; CDR3nt: TGCAGCGTTGTGCCCAGTAGGTCTTCGGTCTACGAGCAGTACTTC; CDR3aa: CSVVPSRSSVYEQYF
v_gene: TRBV5-1; j_gene: TRBJ2-4; d_gene: TRBD1; abundance: few; CDR3nt: TGCGCCAGCAGATCCCCGACAGGGGACAAGGTTGGCATTCAGTACTTC; CDR3aa: CASRSPTGDKVGIQYF
v_gene: TRBV4-2; j_gene: TRBJ2-7; d_gene: NA; abundance: NA; CDR3nt: TGTGCCAGCAGCCAAGGCGAGGGCAGCAGCTCCTACGAGCAGTACTTC; CDR3aa: CASSQGEGSSSYEQYF
v_gene: TRBV4-2; j_gene: TRBJ2-1; d_gene: TRBD2; abundance: once; CDR3nt: TGTGCCAGCAGCCAAGATCTTCCTAGCGGGGCCTCCTGGGATGAGCAGTTCTTC; CDR3aa: CASSQDLPSGASWDEQFF
v_gene: TRBV4-1; j_gene: TRBJ2-1; d_gene: NA; abundance: few; CDR3nt: TGCGCCAGCAGCCAAACAGGGAAGTGGGGTGGTAATGAGCAGTTCTTC; CDR3aa: CASSQTGKWGGNEQFF
v_gene: TRBV7-2; j_gene: TRBJ2-7; d_gene: NA; abundance: NA; CDR3nt: TGTGCCAGCAGCTGGTCAGGGAAGACAAGGGACGAGCAGTACTTC; CDR3aa: CASSWSGKTRDEQYF
v_gene: TRBV2; j_gene: TRBJ1-2; d_gene: NA; abundance: few; CDR3nt: TGTGCCAGCAGTGACGGGGGAAGCTATGGCTACACCTTC; CDR3aa: CASSDGGSYGYTF
v_gene: TRBV20-1; j_gene: TRBJ2-5; d_gene: NA; abundance: few; CDR3nt: TGCAGTGCTAGAGGAGTGACCGACGCCGGGGAGACCCAGTACTTC; CDR3aa: CSARGVTDAGETQYF
v_gene: TRBV29-1; j_gene: TRBJ2-3; d_gene: NA; abundance: NA; CDR3nt: TGCAGCGTGGGTCCGGTAAGCGATGACAGCACAGATACGCAGTATTTT; CDR3aa: CSVGPVSDDSTDTQYF
v_gene: TRBV5-1; j_gene: TRBJ2-4; d_gene: NA; abundance: NA; CDR3nt: TGCGCCAGCAGCTTGGCGACGGGCGCCAAAAACATTCAGTACTTC; CDR3aa: CASSLATGAKNIQYF
v_gene: TRBV29-1; j_gene: TRBJ2-1; d_gene: TRBD1; abundance: few; CDR3nt: TGCAGCGTTGGGAAGGACAGGGTTGGGGAGCAGTTCTTC; CDR3aa: CSVGKDRVGEQFF
v_gene: TRBV7-8; j_gene: TRBJ2-7; d_gene: TRBD1; abundance: NA; CDR3nt: TGTGCCAGCAGCCACGGGCCCGGGACAGGGGGCTACGAGCAGTACTTC; CDR3aa: CASSHGPGTGGYEQYF
v_gene: TRBV3-1; j_gene: TRBJ2-7; d_gene: NA; abundance: few; CDR3nt: TGTGCCAGCAGCCAATGGGGGGCCTCCTCCTACGAGCAGTACTTC; CDR3aa: CASSQWGASSYEQYF
v_gene: TRBV6-5; j_gene: TRBJ2-1; d_gene: NA; abundance: NA; CDR3nt: TGTGCCAGCAGTTACTCGAAATCCGGGTATGAGCAGTTCTTC; CDR3aa: CASSYSKSGYEQFF
v_gene: TRBV5-6; j_gene: TRBJ1-1; d_gene: NA; abundance: NA; CDR3nt: TGTGCCAGCAGCTTGTTCAGCCTTTTGAACACTGAAGCTTTCTTT; CDR3aa: CASSLFSLLNTEAFF
v_gene: TRBV12-3/TRBV12-4; j_gene: TRBJ2-1; d_gene: NA; abundance: NA; CDR3nt: TGTGCCAGCAGTTTAACAGTGGGAAGACTCTCTCTAGCCAATGAGCAGTTCTTC; CDR3aa: CASSLTVGRLSLANEQFF
v_gene: TRBV5-5; j_gene: TRBJ2-7; d_gene: NA; abundance: NA; CDR3nt: TGTGCCAGCGATGGGGGGGGCCTCGGCTACGAGCAGTACTTC; CDR3aa: CASDGGGLGYEQYF
v_gene: TRBV4-3; j_gene: TRBJ2-5; d_gene: NA; abundance: few; CDR3nt: TGCGCCAGCAGCCACAGTGCGGACGGGGGTGAGACCCAGTACTTC; CDR3aa: CASSHSADGGETQYF
v_gene: TRBV5-4; j_gene: TRBJ2-3; d_gene: TRBD2; abundance: NA; CDR3nt: TGTGCCAGCAGCTCCCACCCGTCTAGCGGGGTTCCCATTGGCGCAGATACGCAGTATTTT; CDR3aa: CASSSHPSSGVPIGADTQYF
v_gene: TRBV18; j_gene: TRBJ2-7; d_gene: NA; abundance: many; CDR3nt: TGTGCCAGCTCCCTCGATGGGGGCTACGAGCAGTACTTC; CDR3aa: CASSLDGGYEQYF
v_gene: TRBV12-3/TRBV12-4; j_gene: TRBJ2-5; d_gene: TRBD1; abundance: NA; CDR3nt: TGTGCCAGCAGTTTCGACAGGGGGCAAGAGACCCAGTACTTC; CDR3aa: CASSFDRGQETQYF
v_gene: TRBV5-1; j_gene: TRBJ2-3; d_gene: NA; abundance: many; CDR3nt: TGTGCCAGCAGTCTTACAGGACTAAGCACAGATACGCAGTATTTT; CDR3aa: CASSLTGLSTDTQYF
v_gene: TRBV6-1; j_gene: TRBJ2-5; d_gene: NA; abundance: NA; CDR3nt: TGTGCCAGCAGTACCCCGGGACTCTCTCGAGAGACCCAGTACTTC; CDR3aa: CASSTPGLSRETQYF
v_gene: TRBV11-2; j_gene: TRBJ1-1; d_gene: NA; abundance: NA; CDR3nt: TGTGCCAGCAGCTTAATCTTAGTGGTTTCAGGTTGGGGGACTGAAGCTTTCTTT; CDR3aa: CASSLILVVSGWGTEAFF
v_gene: TRBV5-5; j_gene: TRBJ2-3; d_gene: TRBD2; abundance: many; CDR3nt: TGTGCCAGCAGCAAGCTAGCGGGTAGCACAGATACGCAGTATTTT; CDR3aa: CASSKLAGSTDTQYF
v_gene: TRBV12-3/TRBV12-4; j_gene: TRBJ2-2; d_gene: TRBD2; abundance: NA; CDR3nt: TGTGCCAGCAGACCCGGGGGGGGTAACACCGGGGAGCTGTTTTTT; CDR3aa: CASRPGGGNTGELFF
v_gene: TRBV12-3/TRBV12-4; j_gene: TRBJ1-1; d_gene: TRBD1; abundance: NA; CDR3nt: TGTGCCAGCAGTTTGGGACAGGGTTGGTTCAGCACTGAAGCTTTCTTT; CDR3aa: CASSLGQGWFSTEAFF
v_gene: TRBV4-1; j_gene: TRBJ1-4; d_gene: NA; abundance: NA; CDR3nt: TGCGCCAGCAGCCAAGGGGACATGGATAATGAAAAACTGTTTTTT; CDR3aa: CASSQGDMDNEKLFF
v_gene: TRBV5-1; j_gene: TRBJ2-7; d_gene: NA; abundance: NA; CDR3nt: TGCGCCAGCAGCTCGCGATGGGACGACCTCTCCTACGAGCAGTACTTC; CDR3aa: CASSSRWDDLSYEQYF
v_gene: TRBV20-1; j_gene: TRBJ2-5; d_gene: NA; abundance: NA; CDR3nt: TGCAGTGCTAGAGAGGACTTAGCCCAGTACTTC; CDR3aa: CSAREDLAQYF
v_gene: TRBV20-1; j_gene: TRBJ2-1; d_gene: NA; abundance: NA; CDR3nt: TGCAGTGCTAGAGATTTCGGAGACAATGAGCAGTTCTTC; CDR3aa: CSARDFGDNEQFF
v_gene: TRBV30; j_gene: TRBJ2-1; d_gene: NA; abundance: NA; CDR3nt: TGTGCCTGGAGGAGGGGGGGGCCGGGGAATGAGCAGTTCTTC; CDR3aa: CAWRRGGPGNEQFF
v_gene: TRBV9; j_gene: TRBJ2-1; d_gene: TRBD1; abundance: NA; CDR3nt: TGTGCCAGCAGCGGCTGGGACAGGGTTAATGAGCAGTTCTTC; CDR3aa: CASSGWDRVNEQFF
v_gene: TRBV15; j_gene: TRBJ1-1; d_gene: NA; abundance: NA; CDR3nt: TGTGCCACCAGCAGTAGGACGACTGAAGCTTTCTTT; CDR3aa: CATSSRTTEAFF
v_gene: TRBV7-2; j_gene: TRBJ2-1; d_gene: NA; abundance: few; CDR3nt: TGTGCCAGCAGCCCCGACCCGGGGAAATTTTACAATGAGCAGTTCTTC; CDR3aa: CASSPDPGKFYNEQFF
v_gene: TRBV4-1; j_gene: TRBJ2-4; d_gene: NA; abundance: few; CDR3nt: TGCGCCAGCAGCCCTAACCGCCGGGACCGCAAAAACATTCAGTACTTC; CDR3aa: CASSPNRRDRKNIQYF
v_gene: TRBV4-2; j_gene: TRBJ2-1; d_gene: NA; abundance: NA; CDR3nt: TGTGCCAGCAGCCAAGGTATAGCGAGCTCCTACAATGAGCAGTTCTTC; CDR3aa: CASSQGIASSYNEQFF
v_gene: TRBV2; j_gene: TRBJ2-1; d_gene: NA; abundance: NA; CDR3nt: TGTGCCAGCAGTGAACAAGAACTCCCTACAAATGAGCAGTTCTTC; CDR3aa: CASSEQELPTNEQFF
v_gene: TRBV29-1; j_gene: TRBJ1-1; d_gene: NA; abundance: few; CDR3nt: TGCAGCGTTGACATGGGACCCACTGAAGCTTTCTTT; CDR3aa: CSVDMGPTEAFF
v_gene: TRBV7-2; j_gene: TRBJ1-1; d_gene: NA; abundance: few; CDR3nt: TGTGCCAGCAGCTTAATCGGGCGGGATGGGGTGAACACTGAAGCTTTCTTT; CDR3aa: CASSLIGRDGVNTEAFF
v_gene: TRBV5-1; j_gene: TRBJ1-4; d_gene: NA; abundance: few; CDR3nt: TGCGCCGGGCACAGGGATAATGAAAAACTGTTTTTT; CDR3aa: CAGHRDNEKLFF
v_gene: TRBV20-1; j_gene: TRBJ2-2; d_gene: NA; abundance: NA; CDR3nt: TGCAGTGCTAGAGTGCCGGGACTCGATACCGGGGAGCTGTTTTTT; CDR3aa: CSARVPGLDTGELFF
v_gene: TRBV11-1; j_gene: TRBJ2-1; d_gene: TRBD1; abundance: few; CDR3nt: TGTGCCAGCAATCCGGGACAGGGGACGCATGGTGAGCAGTTCTTC; CDR3aa: CASNPGQGTHGEQFF